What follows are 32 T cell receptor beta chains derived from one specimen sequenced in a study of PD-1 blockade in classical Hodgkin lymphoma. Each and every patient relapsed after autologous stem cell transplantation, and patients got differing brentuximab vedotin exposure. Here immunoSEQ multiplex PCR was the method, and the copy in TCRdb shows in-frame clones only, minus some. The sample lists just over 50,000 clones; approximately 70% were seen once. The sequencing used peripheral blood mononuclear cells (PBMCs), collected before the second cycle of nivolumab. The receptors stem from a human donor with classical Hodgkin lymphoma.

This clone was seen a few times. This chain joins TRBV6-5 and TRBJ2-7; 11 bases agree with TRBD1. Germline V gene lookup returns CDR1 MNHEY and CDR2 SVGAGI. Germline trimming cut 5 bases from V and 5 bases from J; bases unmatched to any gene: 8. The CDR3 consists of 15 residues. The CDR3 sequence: CASSKGQGAPDEQYF. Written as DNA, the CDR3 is TGTGCCAGCAGTAAAGGACAGGGGGCACCGGACGAGCAGTACTTC.

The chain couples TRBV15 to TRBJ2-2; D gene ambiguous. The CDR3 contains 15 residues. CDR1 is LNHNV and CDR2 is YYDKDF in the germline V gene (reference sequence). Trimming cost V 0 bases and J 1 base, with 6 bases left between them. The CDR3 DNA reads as TGTGCCACCAGCAGAGAATCCGGGAACACCGGGGAGCTGTTTTTT. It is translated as CATSRESGNTGELFF. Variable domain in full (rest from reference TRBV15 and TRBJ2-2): DAMVIQNPRYQVTQFGKPVTLSCSQTLNHNVMYWYQQKSSQAPKLLFHYYDKDFNNEADTPDNFQSRRPNTSFCFLDIRSPGLGDTAMYLCATSRESGNTGELFFGEGSRLTVL.

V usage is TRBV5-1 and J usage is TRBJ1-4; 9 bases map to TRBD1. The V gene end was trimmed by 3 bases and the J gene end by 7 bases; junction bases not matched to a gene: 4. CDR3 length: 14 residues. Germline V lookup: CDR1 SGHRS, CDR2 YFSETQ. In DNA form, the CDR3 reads TGCGCCAGCAGCTACGGGACAGGGATTGAAAAACTGTTTTTT. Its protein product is CASSYGTGIEKLFF.

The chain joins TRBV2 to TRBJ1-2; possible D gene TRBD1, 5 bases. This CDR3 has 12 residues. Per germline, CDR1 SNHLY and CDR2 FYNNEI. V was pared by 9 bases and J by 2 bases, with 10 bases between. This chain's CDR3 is CARESGNYGYTF. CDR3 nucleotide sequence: TGTGCCAGGGAATCAGGGAACTATGGCTACACCTTC.

Here the CDR3 reads CAGGLAGYEQYF. CDR3 DNA sequence: TGTGCCGGTGGGTTGGCGGGCTACGAGCAGTACTTC. The chain recombines TRBV30 with TRBJ2-7, with a weak D call TRBD2 (5 bases). The V gene lost 8 bases and the J gene lost 3 bases, with 14 bases spanning the gap. The CDR3 contains 12 residues. The germline V gene encodes CDR1 GTSNPN and CDR2 SVGIG (reference sequence).

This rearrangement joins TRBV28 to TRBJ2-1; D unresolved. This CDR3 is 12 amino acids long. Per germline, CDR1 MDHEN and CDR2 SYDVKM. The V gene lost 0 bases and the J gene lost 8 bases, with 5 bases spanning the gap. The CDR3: CASSLWGHEQFF. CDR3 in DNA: TGTGCCAGCAGTTTATGGGGCCATGAGCAGTTCTTC.

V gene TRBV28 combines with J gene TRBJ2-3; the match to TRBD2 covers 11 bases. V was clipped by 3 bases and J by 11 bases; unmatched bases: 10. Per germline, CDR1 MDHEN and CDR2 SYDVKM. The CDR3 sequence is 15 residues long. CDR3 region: CASSLTGAGTSGQYF. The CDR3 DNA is TGTGCCAGCAGTTTGACAGGGGCCGGGACTAGCGGGCAGTATTTT. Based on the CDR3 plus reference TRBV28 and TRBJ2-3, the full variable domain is DVKVTQSSRYLVKRTGEKVFLECVQDMDHENMFWYRQDPGLGLRLIYFSYDVKMKEKGDIPEGYSVSREKKERFSLILESASTNQTSMYLCASSLTGAGTSGQYFGPGTRLTVL.

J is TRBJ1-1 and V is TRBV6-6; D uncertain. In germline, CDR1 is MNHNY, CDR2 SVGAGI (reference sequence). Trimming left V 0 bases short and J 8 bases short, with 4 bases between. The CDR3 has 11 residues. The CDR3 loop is CASSYSVEAFF. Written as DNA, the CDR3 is TGTGCCAGCAGTTACTCCGTCGAAGCTTTCTTT.

The DNA for the CDR3 is TGTGCCAGCAGTGAGCTCGACAGAGACTTAAACACTGAAGCTTTCTTT. Its protein is CASSELDRDLNTEAFF. The J gene is TRBJ1-1, the V gene TRBV6-4, with D possibly being TRBD1 (5 bases). Germline V gives CDR1 MRHNA, CDR2 SNTAGT. The CDR3 is made up of 16 amino acids. The V and J ends lost 3 bases and 2 bases respectively, with 16 bases between them.

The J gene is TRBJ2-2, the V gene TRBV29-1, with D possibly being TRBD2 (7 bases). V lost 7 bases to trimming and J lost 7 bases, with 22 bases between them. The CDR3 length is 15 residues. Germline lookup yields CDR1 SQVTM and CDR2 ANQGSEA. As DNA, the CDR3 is TGCAGCGCCAGAGAGGGGGAGGGCCAAGGCGGGGAGCTGTTTTTT. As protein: CSAREGEGQGGELFF.

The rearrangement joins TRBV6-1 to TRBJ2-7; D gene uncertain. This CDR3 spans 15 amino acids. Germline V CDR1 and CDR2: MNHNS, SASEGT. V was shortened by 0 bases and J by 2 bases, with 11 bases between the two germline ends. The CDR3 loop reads CASSEAFTGAYEQYF. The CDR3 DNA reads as TGTGCCAGCAGTGAAGCTTTCACCGGCGCCTACGAGCAGTACTTC.

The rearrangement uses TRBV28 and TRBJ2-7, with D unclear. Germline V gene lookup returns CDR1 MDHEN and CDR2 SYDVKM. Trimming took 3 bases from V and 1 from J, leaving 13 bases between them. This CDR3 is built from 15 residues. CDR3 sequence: CASSLDRGNSYEQYF. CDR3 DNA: TGTGCCAGCAGTTTGGACCGCGGCAATTCCTACGAGCAGTACTTC.

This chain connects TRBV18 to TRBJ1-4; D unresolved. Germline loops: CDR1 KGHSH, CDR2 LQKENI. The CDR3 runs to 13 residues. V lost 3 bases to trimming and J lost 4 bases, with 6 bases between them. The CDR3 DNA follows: TGTGCCAGCTCACCTTTGCTTAATGAAAAACTGTTTTTT. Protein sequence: CASSPLLNEKLFF.

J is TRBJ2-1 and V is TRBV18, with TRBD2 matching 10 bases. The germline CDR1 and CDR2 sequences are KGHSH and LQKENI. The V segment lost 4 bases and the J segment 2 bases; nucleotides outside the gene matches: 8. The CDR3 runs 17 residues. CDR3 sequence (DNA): TGTGCCAGCTCACAAACCCCTAGCGGGAGTACCTACAATGAGCAGTTCTTC. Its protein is CASSQTPSGSTYNEQFF. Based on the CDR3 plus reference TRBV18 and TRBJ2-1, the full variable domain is NAGVMQNPRHLVRRRGQEARLRCSPMKGHSHVYWYRQLPEEGLKFMVYLQKENIIDESGMPKERFSAEFPKEGPSILRIQQVVRGDSAAYFCASSQTPSGSTYNEQFFGPGTRLTVL.

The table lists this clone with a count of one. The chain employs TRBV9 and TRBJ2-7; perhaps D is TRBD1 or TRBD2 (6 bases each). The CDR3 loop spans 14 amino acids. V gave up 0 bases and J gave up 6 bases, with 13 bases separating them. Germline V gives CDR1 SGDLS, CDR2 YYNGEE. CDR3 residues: CASSVVSGATEQYF. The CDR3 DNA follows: TGTGCCAGCAGCGTAGTTTCGGGGGCAACCGAGCAGTACTTC.

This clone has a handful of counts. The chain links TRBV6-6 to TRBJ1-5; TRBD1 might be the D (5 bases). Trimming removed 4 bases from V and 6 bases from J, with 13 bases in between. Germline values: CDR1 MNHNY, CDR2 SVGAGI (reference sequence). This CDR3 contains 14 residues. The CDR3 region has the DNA TGTGCCAGCAGTTCCTCCGACGGGGGTCAGCCCCAGCATTTT. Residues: CASSSSDGGQPQHF.

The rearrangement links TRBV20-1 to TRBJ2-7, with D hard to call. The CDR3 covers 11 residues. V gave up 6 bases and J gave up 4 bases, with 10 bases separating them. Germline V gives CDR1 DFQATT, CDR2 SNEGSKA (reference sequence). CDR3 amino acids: CSASREYEQYF. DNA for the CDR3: TGCAGTGCCTCAAGGGAATACGAGCAGTACTTC.

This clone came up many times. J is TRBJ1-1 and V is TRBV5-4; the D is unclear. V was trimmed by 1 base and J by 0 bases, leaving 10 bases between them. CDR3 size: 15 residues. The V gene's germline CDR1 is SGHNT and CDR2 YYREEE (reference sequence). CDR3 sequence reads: CASSLSSLLNTEAFF. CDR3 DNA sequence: TGTGCCAGCAGCTTGAGTTCGTTATTGAACACTGAAGCTTTCTTT. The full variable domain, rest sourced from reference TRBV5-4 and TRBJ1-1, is ETGVTQSPTHLIKTRGQQVTLRCSSQSGHNTVSWYQQALGQGPQFIFQYYREEENGRGNFPPRFSGLQFPNYSSELNVNALELDDSALYLCASSLSSLLNTEAFFGQGTRLTVV.

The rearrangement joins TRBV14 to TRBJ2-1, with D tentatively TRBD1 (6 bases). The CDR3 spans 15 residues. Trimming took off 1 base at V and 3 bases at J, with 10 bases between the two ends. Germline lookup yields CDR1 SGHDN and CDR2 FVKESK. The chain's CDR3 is CASSQARGSYNEQFF. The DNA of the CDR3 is TGTGCCAGCAGCCAAGCCAGGGGAAGCTACAATGAGCAGTTCTTC. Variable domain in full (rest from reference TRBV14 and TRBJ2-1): EAGVTQFPSHSVIEKGQTVTLRCDPISGHDNLYWYRRVMGKEIKFLLHFVKESKQDESGMPNNRFLAERTGGTYSTLKVQPAELEDSGVYFCASSQARGSYNEQFFGPGTRLTVL.

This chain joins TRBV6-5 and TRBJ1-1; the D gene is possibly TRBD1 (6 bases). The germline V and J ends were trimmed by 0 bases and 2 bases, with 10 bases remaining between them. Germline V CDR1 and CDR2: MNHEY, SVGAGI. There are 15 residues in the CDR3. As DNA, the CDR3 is TGTGCCAGCAGTTACTCGGGGGCCCTTAACACTGAAGCTTTCTTT. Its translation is CASSYSGALNTEAFF.

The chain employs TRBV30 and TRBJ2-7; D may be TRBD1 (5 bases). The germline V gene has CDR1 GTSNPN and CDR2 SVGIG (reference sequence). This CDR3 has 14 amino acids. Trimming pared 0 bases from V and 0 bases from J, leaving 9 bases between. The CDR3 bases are TGTGCCTGGAGTGTAGGGGCGGTCTCCTACGAGCAGTACTTC. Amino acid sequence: CAWSVGAVSYEQYF.

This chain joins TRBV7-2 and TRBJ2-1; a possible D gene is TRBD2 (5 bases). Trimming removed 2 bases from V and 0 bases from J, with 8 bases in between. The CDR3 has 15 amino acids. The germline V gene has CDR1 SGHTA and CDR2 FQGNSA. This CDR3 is CASSLSGSSYNEQFF. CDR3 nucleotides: TGTGCCAGCAGCTTATCGGGGAGCTCCTACAATGAGCAGTTCTTC.

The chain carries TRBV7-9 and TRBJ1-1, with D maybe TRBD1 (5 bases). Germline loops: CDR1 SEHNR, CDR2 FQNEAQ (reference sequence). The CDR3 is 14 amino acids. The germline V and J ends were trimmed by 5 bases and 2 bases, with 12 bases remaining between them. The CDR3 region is CASSLQTANTEAFF. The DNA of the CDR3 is TGTGCCAGCAGCCTCCAGACAGCCAACACTGAAGCTTTCTTT.

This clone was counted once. CDR3 DNA sequence: TGTGCCAGCAGCTTCGAGGGGGAGGGGGAGACCCAGTACTTC. It translates to CASSFEGEGETQYF. The rearrangement joins TRBV7-9 to TRBJ2-5; a weak D match, TRBD2 (7 bases). The CDR3 consists of 14 residues. Trimming left V 3 bases short and J 5 bases short, with 13 bases between. Germline values: CDR1 SEHNR, CDR2 FQNEAQ (reference sequence). Filled out from reference TRBV7-9 and TRBJ2-5, the complete variable domain reads DTGVSQNPRHKITKRGQNVTFRCDPISEHNRLYWYRQTLGQGPEFLTYFQNEAQLEKSRLLSDRFSAERPKGSFSTLEIQRTEQGDSAMYLCASSFEGEGETQYFGPGTRLLVL.

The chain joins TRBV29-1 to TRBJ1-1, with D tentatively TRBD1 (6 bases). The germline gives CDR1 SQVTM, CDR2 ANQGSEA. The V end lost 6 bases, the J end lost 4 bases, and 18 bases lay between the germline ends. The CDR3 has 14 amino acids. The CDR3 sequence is CSVLSQGYGTEAFF. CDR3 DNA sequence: TGCAGCGTGCTATCCCAGGGGTACGGCACTGAAGCTTTCTTT. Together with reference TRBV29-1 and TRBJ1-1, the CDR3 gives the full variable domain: SAVISQKPSRDICQRGTSLTIQCQVDSQVTMMFWYRQQPGQSLTLIATANQGSEATYESGFVIDKFPISRPNLTFSTLTVSNMSPEDSSIYLCSVLSQGYGTEAFFGQGTRLTVV.

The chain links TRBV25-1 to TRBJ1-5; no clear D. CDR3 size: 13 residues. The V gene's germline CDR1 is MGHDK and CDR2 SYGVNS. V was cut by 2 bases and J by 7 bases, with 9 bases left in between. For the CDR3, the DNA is TGTGCCAGCAGTGAAGCGGGGAACCAGCCCCAGCATTTT. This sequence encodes CASSEAGNQPQHF.

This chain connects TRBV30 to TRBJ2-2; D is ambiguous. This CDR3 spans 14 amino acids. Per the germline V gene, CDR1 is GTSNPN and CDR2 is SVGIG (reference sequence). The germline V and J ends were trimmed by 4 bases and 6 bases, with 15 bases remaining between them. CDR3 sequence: CAWTRSRASGELFF. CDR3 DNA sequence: TGTGCCTGGACCAGATCACGGGCCTCCGGGGAGCTGTTTTTT.

The CDR3 nucleotides are TGTGCCAGCAGTCCGGGACTAGCGGGAGAGACCCAGTACTTC. Translated, it gives CASSPGLAGETQYF. This chain uses TRBV27 with TRBJ2-5; TRBD2 agrees at 12 bases. J lost 4 bases, V lost 5 bases, and 2 bases had no gene match. The CDR3 has 14 residues. Germline V gives CDR1 MNHEY, CDR2 SMNVEV (reference sequence).

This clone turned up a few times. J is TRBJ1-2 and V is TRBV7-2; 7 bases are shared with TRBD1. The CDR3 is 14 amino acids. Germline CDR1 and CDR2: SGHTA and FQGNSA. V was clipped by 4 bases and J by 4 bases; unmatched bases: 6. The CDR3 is CASSSQGEVYGYTF. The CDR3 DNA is TGTGCCAGCAGCTCTCAGGGGGAGGTCTATGGCTACACCTTC. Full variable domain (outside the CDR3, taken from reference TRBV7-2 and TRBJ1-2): GAGVSQSPSNKVTEKGKDVELRCDPISGHTALYWYRQSLGQGLEFLIYFQGNSAPDKSGLPSDRFSAERTGGSVSTLTIQRTQQEDSAVYLCASSSQGEVYGYTFGSGTRLTVV.

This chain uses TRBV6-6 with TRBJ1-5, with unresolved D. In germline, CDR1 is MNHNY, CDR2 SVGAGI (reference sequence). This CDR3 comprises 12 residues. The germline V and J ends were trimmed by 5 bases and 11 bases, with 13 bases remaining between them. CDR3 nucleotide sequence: TGTGCCAGCAGTGCCAGTCCCCTGGCCCAGCATTTT. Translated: CASSASPLAQHF.

The DNA of the CDR3 is TGTGCCAGTAGTATGTACCCCCAGAACACAGATACGCAGTATTTT. Protein product: CASSMYPQNTDTQYF. The V call is TRBV19, the J call TRBJ2-3; D is uncertain. CDR1 is LNHDA and CDR2 is SQIVND in the germline V gene (reference sequence). Trimming removed 3 bases from V and 2 bases from J, with 12 bases in between. This CDR3 has 15 amino acids.

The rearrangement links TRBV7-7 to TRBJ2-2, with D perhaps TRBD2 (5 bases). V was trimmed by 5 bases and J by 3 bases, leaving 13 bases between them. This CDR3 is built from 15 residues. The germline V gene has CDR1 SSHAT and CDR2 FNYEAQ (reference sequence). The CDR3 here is CASSVTSGDTGELFF. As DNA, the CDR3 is TGTGCCAGCAGCGTGACAAGCGGCGACACCGGGGAGCTGTTTTTT.